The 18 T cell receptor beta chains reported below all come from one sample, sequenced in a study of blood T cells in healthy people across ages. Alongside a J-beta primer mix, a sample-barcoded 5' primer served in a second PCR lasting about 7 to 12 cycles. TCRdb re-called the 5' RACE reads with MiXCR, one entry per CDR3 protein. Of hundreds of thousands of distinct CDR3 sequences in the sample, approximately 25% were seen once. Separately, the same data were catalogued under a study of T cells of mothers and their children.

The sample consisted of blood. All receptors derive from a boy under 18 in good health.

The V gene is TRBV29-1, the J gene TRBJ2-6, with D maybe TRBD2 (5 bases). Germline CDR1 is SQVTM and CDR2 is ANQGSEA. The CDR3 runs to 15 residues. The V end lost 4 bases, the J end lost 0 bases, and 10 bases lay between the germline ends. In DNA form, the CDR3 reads TGCAGCGTTGGGGCCGGGGACTCTGGGGCCAACGTCCTGACTTTC. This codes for CSVGAGDSGANVLTF.

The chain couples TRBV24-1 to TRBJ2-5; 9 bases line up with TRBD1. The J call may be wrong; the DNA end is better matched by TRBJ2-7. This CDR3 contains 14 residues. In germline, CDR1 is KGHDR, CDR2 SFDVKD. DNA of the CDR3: TGTGCCACCAGTGATCCGGACAGGGGAGCCGAGCAGTACTTC. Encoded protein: CATSDPDRGAEQYF.

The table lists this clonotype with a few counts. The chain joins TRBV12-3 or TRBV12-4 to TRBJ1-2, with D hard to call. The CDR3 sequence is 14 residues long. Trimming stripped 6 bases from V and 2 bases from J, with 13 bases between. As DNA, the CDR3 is TGTGCCAGCAGCCTAACTGCCGACAACTATGGCTACACCTTC. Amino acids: CASSLTADNYGYTF.

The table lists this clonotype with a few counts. The CDR3 DNA reads as TGTGCCAGCAGTGATTCCTTTGGCGCCGGGACAGGGGGAAATTGGCAGTACTTC. Its translation: CASSDSFGAGTGGNWQYF. The chain has TRBV6-1 and TRBJ2-5; 11 nucleotides align to TRBD1. The trim removed 3 bases at V and 11 bases at J, leaving 20 bases unmatched. CDR3 length: 18 amino acids. The germline V gene has CDR1 MNHNS and CDR2 SASEGT.

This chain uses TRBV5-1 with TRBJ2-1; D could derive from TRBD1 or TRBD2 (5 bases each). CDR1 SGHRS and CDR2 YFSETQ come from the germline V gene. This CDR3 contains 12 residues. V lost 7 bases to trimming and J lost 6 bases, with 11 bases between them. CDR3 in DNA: TGCGCCAGCCGGGGCGGCGCCAATGAGCAGTTCTTC. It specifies CASRGGANEQFF.

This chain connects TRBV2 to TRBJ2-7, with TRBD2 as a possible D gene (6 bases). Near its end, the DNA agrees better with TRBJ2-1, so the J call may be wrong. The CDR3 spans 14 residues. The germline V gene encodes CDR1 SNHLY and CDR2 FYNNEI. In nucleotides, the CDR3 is TGTGCCAGCCTATACCCCGGGAGAGTGGATGAGCAGTTCTTC. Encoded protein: CASLYPGRVDEQFF.

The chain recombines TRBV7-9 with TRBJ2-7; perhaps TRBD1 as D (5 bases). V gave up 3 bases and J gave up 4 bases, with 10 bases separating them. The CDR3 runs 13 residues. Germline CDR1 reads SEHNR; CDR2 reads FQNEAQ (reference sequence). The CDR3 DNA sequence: TGTGCCAGCAGCTTGGACAATAGGTACGAGCAGTACTTC. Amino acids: CASSLDNRYEQYF.

The CDR3 region is CASMGDPDTQYF. CDR3 nucleotide sequence: TGTGCCAGCATGGGGGATCCAGATACGCAGTATTTT. The chain is built from TRBV6-2 or TRBV6-3 and TRBJ2-3, with D perhaps being TRBD1 or TRBD2 (5 bases each). Germline CDR1 reads MNHEY; CDR2 reads SVGEGT. The CDR3 runs 12 residues. V was pared by 7 bases and J by 4 bases, with 9 bases between.

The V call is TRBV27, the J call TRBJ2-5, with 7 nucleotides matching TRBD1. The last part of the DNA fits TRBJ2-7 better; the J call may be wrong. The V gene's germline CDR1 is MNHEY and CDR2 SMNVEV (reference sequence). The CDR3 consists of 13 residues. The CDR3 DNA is TGTGCCAGCGCTACCACAGGGGACTACGAGCAGTACTTC. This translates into CASATTGDYEQYF.

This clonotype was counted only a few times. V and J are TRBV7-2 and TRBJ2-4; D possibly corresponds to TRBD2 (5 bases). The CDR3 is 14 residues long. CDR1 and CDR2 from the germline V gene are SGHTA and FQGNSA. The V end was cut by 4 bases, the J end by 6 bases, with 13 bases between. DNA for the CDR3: TGTGCCAGCAGCTCTTACCCGGACTCAAACATTCAGTACTTC. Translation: CASSSYPDSNIQYF.

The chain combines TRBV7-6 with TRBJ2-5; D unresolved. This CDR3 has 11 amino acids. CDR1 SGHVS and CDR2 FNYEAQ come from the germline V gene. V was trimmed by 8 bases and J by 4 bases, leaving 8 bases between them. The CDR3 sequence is CASRITETQYF. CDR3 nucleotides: TGTGCCAGCCGCATAACAGAGACCCAGTACTTC.

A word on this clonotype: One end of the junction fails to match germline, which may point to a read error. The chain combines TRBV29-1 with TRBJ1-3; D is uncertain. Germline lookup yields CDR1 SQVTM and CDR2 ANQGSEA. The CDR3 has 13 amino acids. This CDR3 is CSVEDLGVMTPNF. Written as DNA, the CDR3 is TGCAGCGTTGAAGATCTTGGGGTAATGACCCCGAATTTT.

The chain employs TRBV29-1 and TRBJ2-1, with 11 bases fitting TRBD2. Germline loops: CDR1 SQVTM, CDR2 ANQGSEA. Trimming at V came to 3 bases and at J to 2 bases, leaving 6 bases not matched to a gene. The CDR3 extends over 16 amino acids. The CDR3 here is CSVEPVSGRAYNEQFF. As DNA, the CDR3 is TGCAGCGTTGAGCCGGTTAGCGGGAGGGCCTACAATGAGCAGTTCTTC.

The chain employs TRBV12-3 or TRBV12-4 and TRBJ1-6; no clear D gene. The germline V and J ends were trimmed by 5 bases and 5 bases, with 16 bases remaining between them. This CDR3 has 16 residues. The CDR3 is CASSPLFGKDNSPLHF. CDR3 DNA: TGTGCCAGCAGTCCTCTATTTGGGAAAGATAATTCACCCCTCCACTTT.

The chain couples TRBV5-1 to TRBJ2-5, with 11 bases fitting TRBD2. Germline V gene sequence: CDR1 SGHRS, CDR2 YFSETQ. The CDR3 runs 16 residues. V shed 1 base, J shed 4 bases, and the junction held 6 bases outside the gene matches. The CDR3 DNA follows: TGCGCCAGCAGCTTGACTAGCGGGGGCGGGGGAGAGACCCAGTACTTC. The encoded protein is CASSLTSGGGGETQYF.

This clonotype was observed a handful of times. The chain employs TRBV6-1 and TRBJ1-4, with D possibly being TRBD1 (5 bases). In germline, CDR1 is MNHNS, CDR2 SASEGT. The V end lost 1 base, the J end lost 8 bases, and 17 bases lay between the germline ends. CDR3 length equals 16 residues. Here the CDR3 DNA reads TGTGCCAGCAGTGAAGGGCCGGGACGGGGAAAGGAAAAACTGTTTTTT. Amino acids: CASSEGPGRGKEKLFF.

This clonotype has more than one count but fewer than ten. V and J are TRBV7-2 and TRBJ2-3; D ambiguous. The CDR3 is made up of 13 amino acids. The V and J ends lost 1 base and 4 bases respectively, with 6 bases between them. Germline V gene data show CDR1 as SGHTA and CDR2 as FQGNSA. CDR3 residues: CASSLVLADTQYF. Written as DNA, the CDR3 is TGTGCCAGCAGCTTAGTCCTAGCAGATACGCAGTATTTT.

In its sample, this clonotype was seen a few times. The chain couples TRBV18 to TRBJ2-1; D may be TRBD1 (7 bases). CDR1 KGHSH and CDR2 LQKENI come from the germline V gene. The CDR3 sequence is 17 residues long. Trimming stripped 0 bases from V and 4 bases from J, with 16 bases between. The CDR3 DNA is TGTGCCAGCTCACCACCGATTACGACAGGGAGGTACAATGAGCAGTTCTTC. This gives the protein CASSPPITTGRYNEQFF.